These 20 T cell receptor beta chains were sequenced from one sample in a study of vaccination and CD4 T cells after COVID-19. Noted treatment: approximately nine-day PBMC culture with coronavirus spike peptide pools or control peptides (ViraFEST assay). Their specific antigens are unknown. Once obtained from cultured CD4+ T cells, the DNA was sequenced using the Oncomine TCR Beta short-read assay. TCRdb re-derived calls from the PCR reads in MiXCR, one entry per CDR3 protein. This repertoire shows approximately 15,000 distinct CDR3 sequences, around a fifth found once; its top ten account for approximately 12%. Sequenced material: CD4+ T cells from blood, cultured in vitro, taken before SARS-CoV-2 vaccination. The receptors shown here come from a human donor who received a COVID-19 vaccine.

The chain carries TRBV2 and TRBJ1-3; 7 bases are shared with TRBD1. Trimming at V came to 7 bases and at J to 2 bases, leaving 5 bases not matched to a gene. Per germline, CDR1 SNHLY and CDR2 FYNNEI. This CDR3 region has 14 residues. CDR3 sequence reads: CASTPTGTGNTIYF. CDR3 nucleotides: TGTGCCAGCACCCCGACAGGGACTGGAAACACCATATATTTT.

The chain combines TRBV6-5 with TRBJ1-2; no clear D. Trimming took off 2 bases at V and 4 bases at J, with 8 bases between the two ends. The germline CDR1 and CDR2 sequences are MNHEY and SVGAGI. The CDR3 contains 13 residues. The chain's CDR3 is CASSYNKGYGYTF. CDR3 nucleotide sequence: TGTGCCAGCAGTTACAACAAAGGCTATGGCTACACCTTC.

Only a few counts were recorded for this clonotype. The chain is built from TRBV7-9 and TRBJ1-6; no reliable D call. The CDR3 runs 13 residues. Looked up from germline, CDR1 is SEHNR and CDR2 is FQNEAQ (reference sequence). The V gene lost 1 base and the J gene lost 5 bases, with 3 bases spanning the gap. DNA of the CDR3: TGTGCCAGCAGCTTAGGCCATAATTCACCCCTCCACTTT. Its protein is CASSLGHNSPLHF.

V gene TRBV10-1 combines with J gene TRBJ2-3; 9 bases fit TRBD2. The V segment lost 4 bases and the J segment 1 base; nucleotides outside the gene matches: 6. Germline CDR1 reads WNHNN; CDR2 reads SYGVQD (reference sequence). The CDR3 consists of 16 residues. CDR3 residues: CASSAASGARTDTQYF. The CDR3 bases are TGCGCCAGCAGTGCGGCTAGCGGGGCCCGCACAGATACGCAGTATTTT.

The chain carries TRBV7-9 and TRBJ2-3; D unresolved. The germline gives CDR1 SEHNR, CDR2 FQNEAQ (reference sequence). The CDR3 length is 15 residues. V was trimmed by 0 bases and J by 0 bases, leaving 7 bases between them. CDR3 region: CASSLAVTSTDTQYF. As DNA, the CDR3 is TGTGCCAGCAGCTTAGCGGTTACTAGCACAGATACGCAGTATTTT. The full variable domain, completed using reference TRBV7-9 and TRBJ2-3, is DTGVSQNPRHKITKRGQNVTFRCDPISEHNRLYWYRQTLGQGPEFLTYFQNEAQLEKSRLLSDRFSAERPKGSFSTLEIQRTEQGDSAMYLCASSLAVTSTDTQYFGPGTRLTVL.

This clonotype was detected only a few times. The CDR3 DNA sequence: TGCGCCAGCAGTGAGTTTTATGGGGACTCTAGGGAGCAGTACTTC. This codes for CASSEFYGDSREQYF. J is TRBJ2-7 and V is TRBV10-1; perhaps TRBD2 as D (6 bases). Germline V lookup: CDR1 WNHNN, CDR2 SYGVQD (reference sequence). Between the trimmed V and J ends, which lost 1 base and 7 bases, there was a span of 17 bases. The CDR3 length is 15 residues.

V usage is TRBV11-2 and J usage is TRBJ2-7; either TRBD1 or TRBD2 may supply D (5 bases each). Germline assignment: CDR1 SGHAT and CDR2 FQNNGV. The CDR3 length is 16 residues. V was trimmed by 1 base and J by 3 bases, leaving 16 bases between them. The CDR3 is CASSLGVGPRDYEQYF. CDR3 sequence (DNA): TGTGCCAGCAGCTTAGGGGTGGGACCCAGGGACTACGAGCAGTACTTC. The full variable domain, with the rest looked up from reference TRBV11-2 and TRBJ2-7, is EAGVAQSPRYKIIEKRQSVAFWCNPISGHATLYWYQQILGQGPKLLIQFQNNGVVDDSQLPKDRFSAERLKGVDSTLKIQPAKLEDSAVYLCASSLGVGPRDYEQYFGPGTRLTVT.

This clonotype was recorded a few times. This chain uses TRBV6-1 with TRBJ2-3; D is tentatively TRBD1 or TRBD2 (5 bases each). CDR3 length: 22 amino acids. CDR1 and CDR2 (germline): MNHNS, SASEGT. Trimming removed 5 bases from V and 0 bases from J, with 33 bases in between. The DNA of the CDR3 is TGTGCCAGCAGTCCTTACCGGGGCCGGAGTATTTCGGCCAAATCTAGCACAGATACGCAGTATTTT. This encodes CASSPYRGRSISAKSSTDTQYF.

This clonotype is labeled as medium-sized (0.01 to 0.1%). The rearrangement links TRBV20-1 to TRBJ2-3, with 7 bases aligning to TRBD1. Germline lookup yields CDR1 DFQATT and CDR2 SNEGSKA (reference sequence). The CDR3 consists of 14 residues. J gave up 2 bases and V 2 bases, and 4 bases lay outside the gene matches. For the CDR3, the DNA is TGCAGTGCTAGAAGACAGGGTTCCACAGATACGCAGTATTTT. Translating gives CSARRQGSTDTQYF.

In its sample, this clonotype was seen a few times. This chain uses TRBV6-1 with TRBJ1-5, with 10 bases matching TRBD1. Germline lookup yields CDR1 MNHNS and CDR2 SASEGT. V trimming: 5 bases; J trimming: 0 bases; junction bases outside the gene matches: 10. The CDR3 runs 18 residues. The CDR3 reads CASSPTRTGGLSNQPQHF. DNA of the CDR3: TGTGCCAGCAGTCCCACCCGGACAGGGGGGCTTAGCAATCAGCCCCAGCATTTT.

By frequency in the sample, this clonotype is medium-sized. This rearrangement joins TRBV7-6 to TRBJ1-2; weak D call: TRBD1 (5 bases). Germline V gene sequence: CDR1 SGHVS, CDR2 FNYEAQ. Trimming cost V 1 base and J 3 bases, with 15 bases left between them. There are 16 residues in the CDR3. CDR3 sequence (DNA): TGTGCCAGCAGCTTAGGGGGAGGGGTGCAGCACTATGGCTACACCTTC. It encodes CASSLGGGVQHYGYTF.

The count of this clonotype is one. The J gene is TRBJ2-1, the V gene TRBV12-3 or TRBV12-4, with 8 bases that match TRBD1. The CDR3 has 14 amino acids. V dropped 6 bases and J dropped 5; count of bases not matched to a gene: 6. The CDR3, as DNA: TGTGCCAGCAGACCTACAGGGGGGAACAATGAGCAGTTCTTC. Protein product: CASRPTGGNNEQFF.

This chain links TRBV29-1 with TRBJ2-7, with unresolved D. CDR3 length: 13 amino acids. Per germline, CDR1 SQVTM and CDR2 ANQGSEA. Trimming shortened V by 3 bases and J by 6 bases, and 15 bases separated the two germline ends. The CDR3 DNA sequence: TGCAGCGTTGAGAAGTATTATGGGGTCGAGCAGTACTTC. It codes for CSVEKYYGVEQYF.

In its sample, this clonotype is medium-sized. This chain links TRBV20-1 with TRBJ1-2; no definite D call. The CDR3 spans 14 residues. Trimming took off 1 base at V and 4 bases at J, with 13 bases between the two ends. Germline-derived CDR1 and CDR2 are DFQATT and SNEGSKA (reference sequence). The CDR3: CSARVDGGFYGYTF. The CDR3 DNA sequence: TGCAGTGCTAGAGTTGATGGTGGGTTCTATGGCTACACCTTC.

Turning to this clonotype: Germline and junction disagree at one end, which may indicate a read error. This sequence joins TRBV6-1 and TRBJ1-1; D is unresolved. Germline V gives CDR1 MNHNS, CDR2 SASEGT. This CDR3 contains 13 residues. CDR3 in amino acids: CTSSEFTATEAFF. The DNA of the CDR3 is TGTACCAGCAGTGAGTTTACGGCGACTGAAGCTTTCTTT.

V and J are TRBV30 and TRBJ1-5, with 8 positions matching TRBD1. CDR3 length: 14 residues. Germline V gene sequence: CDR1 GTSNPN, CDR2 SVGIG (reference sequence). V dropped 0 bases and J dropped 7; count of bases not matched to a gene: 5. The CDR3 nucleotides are TGTGCCTGGAGTGTGGACAGGGTCTTCCAGCCCCAGCATTTT. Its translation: CAWSVDRVFQPQHF.

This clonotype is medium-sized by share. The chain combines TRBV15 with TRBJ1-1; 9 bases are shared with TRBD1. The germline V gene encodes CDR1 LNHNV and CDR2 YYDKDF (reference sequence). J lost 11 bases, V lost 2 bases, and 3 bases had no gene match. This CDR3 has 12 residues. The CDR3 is CATSRWDRDAFF. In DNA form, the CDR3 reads TGTGCCACCAGCAGATGGGACAGGGATGCTTTCTTT. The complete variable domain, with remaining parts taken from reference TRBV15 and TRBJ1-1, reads DAMVIQNPRYQVTQFGKPVTLSCSQTLNHNVMYWYQQKSSQAPKLLFHYYDKDFNNEADTPDNFQSRRPNTSFCFLDIRSPGLGDTAMYLCATSRWDRDAFFGQGTRLTVV.

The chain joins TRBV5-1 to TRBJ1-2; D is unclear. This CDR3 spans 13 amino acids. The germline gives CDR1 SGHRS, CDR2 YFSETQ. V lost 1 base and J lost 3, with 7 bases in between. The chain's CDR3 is CASSLNPDYGYTF. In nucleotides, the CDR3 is TGCGCCAGCAGCTTGAATCCGGACTATGGCTACACCTTC.

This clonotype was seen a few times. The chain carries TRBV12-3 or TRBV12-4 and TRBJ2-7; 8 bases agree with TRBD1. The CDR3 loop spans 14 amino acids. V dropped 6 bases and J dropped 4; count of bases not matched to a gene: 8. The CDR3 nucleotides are TGTGCCAGCAGACCGACAGGGGCAGCGTACGAGCAGTACTTC. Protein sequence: CASRPTGAAYEQYF.

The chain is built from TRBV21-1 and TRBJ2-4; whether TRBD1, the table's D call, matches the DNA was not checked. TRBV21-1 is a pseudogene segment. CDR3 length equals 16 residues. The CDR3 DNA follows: TGTGCCAGCAGCCCGAGACAGACCCTAGCCAAAAACATTCAGTACTTC. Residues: CASSPRQTLAKNIQYF.